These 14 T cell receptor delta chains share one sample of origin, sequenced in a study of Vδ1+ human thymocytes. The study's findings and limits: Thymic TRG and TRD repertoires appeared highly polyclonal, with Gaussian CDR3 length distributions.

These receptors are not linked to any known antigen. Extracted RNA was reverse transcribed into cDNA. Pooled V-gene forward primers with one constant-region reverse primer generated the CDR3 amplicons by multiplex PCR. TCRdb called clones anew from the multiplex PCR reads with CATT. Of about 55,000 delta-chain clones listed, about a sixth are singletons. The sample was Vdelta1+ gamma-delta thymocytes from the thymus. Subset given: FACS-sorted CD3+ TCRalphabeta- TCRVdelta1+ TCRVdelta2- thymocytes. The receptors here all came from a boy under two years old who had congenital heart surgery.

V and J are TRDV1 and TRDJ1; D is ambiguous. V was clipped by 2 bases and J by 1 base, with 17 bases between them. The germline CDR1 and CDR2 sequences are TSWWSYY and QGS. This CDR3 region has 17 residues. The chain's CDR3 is CALGEWSGRVSTDKLIF. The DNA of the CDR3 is TGTGCTCTTGGGGAATGGTCCGGGAGGGTAAGCACCGATAAACTCATCTTT.

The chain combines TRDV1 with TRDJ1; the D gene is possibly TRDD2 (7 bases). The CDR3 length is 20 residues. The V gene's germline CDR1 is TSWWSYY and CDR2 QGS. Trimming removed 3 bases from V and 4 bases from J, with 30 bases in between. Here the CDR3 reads CALGDHRVLSYVGIGDKLIF. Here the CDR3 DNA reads TGTGCTCTTGGGGATCATCGGGTTCTTTCCTACGTAGGGATAGGCGATAAACTCATCTTT.

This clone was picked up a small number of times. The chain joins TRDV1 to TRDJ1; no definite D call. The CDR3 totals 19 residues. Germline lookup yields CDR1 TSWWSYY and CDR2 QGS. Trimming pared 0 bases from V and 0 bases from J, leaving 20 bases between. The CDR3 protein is CALGELPSLSWTYTDKLIF. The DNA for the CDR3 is TGTGCTCTTGGGGAACTTCCCTCATTATCCTGGACGTACACCGATAAACTCATCTTT.

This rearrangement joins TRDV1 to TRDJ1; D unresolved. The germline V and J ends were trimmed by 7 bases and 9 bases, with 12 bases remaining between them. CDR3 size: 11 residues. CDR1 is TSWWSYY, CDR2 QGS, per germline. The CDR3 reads CALALGRELIF. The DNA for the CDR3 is TGTGCTCTTGCTCTAGGGAGGGAACTCATCTTT.

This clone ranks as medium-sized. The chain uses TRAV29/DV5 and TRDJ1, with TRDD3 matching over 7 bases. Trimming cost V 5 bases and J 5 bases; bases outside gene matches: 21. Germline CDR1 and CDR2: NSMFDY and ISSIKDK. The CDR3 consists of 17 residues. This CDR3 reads CAATLMLAPLLGDKLIF. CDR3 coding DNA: TGTGCAGCGACACTAATGTTGGCTCCTTTACTGGGGGATAAACTCATCTTT.

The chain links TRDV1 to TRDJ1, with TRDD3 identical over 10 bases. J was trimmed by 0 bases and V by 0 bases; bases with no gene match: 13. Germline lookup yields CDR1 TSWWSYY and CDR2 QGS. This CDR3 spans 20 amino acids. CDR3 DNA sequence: TGTGCTCTTGGGGAACTAGTAAACTGGGGGATCCCTGGGTACACCGATAAACTCATCTTT. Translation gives CALGELVNWGIPGYTDKLIF.

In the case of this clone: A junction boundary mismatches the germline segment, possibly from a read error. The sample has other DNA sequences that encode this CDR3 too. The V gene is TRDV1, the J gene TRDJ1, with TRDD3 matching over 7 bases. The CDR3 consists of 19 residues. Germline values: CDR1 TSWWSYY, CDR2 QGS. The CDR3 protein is CALGAIARTGEGCTDKLIF. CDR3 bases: TGTGCTCTTGGGGCGATCGCACGTACTGGGGAAGGATGCACCGATAAGCTCATCTTT.

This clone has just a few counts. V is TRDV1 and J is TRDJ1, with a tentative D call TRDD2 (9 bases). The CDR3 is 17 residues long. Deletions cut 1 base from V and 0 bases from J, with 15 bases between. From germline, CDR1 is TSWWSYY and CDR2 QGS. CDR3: CALGEPFLLGDTDKLIF. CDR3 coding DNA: TGTGCTCTTGGGGAACCCTTCCTACTGGGGGACACCGATAAACTCATCTTT.

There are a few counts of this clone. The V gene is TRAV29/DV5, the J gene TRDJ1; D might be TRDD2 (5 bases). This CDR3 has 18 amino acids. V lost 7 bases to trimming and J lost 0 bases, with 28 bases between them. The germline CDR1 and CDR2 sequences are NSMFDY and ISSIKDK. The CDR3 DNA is TGTGCAAAGGTAATCCCCCCTACTCACCGAACACACACCGATAAACTCATCTTT. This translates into CAKVIPPTHRTHTDKLIF.

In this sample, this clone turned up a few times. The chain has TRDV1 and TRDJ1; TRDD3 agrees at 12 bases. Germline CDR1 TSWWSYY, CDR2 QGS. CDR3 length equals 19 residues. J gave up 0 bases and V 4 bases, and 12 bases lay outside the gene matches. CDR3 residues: CALGGLHHWGIPDTDKLIF. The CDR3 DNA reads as TGTGCTCTTGGGGGGCTACACCACTGGGGGATACCCGACACCGATAAACTCATCTTT.

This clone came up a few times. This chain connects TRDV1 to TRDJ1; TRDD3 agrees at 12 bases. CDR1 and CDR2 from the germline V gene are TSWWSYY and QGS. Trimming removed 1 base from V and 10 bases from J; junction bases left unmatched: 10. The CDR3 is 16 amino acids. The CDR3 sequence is CALGEPPNWGIQGLIF. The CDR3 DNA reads TGTGCTCTTGGGGAACCCCCAAACTGGGGGATACAGGGACTCATCTTT.

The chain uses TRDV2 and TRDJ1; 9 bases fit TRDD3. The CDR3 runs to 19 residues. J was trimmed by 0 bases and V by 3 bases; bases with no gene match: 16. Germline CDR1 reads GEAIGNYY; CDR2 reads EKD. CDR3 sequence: CACDPHGLPYWGNTDKLIF. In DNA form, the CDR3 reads TGTGCCTGTGACCCTCACGGACTTCCTTACTGGGGGAACACCGATAAACTCATCTTT.

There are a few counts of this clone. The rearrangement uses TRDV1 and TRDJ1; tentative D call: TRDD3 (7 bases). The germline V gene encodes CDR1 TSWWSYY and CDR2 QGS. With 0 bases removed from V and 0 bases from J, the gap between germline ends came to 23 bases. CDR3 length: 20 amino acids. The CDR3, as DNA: TGTGCTCTTGGGGAACTCTTCCTTCTTACTGGGGCTTTGTACACCGATAAACTCATCTTT. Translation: CALGELFLLTGALYTDKLIF.

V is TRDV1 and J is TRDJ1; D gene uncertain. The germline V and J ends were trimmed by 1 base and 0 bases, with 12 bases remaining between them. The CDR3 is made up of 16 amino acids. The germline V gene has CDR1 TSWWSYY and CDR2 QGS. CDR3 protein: CALGERGSEYTDKLIF. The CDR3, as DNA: TGTGCTCTTGGGGAACGGGGTTCCGAGTACACCGATAAACTCATCTTT.